A selection of T cell receptor beta chains follows, all from one sample in a study of T cells in Graves' hyperthyroidism and ophthalmopathy. TCRdb analysed the multiplex PCR reads with MiXCR anew, one entry per CDR3 protein. This repertoire shows about 420,000 distinct CDR3 sequences, approximately 15% found once; its top ten account for 14%. Sequenced: blood. All receptors come from a woman aged 18-29 years with Graves' hyperthyroidism. CDR3s include the opening cysteine and the closing phenylalanine or tryptophan. D genes are given only for firm matches.

j_call d_call v_call cdr3_aa
TRBJ2-2 - TRBV20-1 CSARDLTGELFF
TRBJ2-4 TRBD1 TRBV19 CASSWGQGAKNIQYF
TRBJ2-7 TRBD2 TRBV7-2 CASSSAGVNTYEQYF
TRBJ2-3 - TRBV24-1 CATSDFSETSTDTQYF
TRBJ2-1 - TRBV18 CASSPQQRPWDNEQFF
TRBJ1-2 - TRBV5-1 CASSGAGHHYGYTF
TRBJ2-1 - TRBV5-5 CASSPNSYNEQFF
TRBJ2-5 - TRBV27 CASSYGWGEKETQYF
TRBJ1-5 TRBD1 TRBV24-1 CATSDPTMGGQGGPSIAFNQPQHF
TRBJ2-1 TRBD2 TRBV6-2/TRBV6-3 CASTRTSGGSNEQFF
TRBJ1-5 - TRBV2 CASSEEDELVHF